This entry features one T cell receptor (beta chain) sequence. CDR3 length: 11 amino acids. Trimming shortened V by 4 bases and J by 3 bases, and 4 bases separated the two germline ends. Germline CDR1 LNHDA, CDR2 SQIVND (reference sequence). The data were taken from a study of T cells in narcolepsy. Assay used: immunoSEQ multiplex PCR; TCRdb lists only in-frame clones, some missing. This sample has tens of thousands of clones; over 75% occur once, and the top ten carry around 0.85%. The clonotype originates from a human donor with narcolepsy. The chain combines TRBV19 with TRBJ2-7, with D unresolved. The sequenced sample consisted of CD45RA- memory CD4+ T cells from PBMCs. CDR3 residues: CASSNLYEQYF. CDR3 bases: TGTGCCAGTAGTAACCTCTACGAGCAGTACTTC.